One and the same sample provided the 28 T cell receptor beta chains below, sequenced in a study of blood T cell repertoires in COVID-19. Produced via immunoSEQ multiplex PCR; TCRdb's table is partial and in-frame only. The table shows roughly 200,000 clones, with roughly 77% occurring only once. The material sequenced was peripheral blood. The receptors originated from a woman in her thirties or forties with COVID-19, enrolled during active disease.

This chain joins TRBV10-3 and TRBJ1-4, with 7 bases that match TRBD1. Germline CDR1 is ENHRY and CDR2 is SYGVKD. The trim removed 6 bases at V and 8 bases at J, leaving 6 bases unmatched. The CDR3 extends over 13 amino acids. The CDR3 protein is CAISLGQKEKLFF. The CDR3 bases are TGTGCCATCAGCTTGGGACAGAAGGAAAAACTGTTTTTT.

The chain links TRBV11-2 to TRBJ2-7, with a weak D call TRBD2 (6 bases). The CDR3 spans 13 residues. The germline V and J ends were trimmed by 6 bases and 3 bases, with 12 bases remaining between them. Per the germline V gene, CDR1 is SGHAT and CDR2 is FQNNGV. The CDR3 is CASSSSSVYEQYF. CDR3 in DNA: TGTGCCAGCAGTTCCTCTAGCGTCTACGAGCAGTACTTC.

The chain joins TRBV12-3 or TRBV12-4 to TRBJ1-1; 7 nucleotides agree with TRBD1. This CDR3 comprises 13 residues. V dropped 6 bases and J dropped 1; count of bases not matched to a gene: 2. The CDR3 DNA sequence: TGTGCCAGCAGCAGGGGGGCGAACACTGAAGCTTTCTTT. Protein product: CASSRGANTEAFF.

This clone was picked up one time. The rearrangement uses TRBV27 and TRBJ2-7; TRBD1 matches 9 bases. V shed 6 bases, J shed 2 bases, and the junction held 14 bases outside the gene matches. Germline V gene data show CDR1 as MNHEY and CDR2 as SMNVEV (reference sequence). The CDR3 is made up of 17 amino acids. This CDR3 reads CASSLRAWGDRAYEQYF. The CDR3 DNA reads TGTGCCAGCAGCCTTAGGGCCTGGGGGGACAGGGCCTACGAGCAGTACTTC.

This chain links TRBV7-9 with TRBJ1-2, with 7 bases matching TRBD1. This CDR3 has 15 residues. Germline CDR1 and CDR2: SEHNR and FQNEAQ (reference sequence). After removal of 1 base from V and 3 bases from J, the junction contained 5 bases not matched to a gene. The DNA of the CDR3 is TGTGCCAGCAGCTTAGGGGACAGAATCGACTATGGCTACACCTTC. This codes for CASSLGDRIDYGYTF.

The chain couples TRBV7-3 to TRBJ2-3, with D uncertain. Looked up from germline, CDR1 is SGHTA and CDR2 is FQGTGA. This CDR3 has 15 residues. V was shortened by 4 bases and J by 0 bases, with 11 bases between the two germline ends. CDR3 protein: CASSSQAGSTDTQYF. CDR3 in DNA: TGTGCCAGCAGCTCCCAAGCTGGTAGCACAGATACGCAGTATTTT.

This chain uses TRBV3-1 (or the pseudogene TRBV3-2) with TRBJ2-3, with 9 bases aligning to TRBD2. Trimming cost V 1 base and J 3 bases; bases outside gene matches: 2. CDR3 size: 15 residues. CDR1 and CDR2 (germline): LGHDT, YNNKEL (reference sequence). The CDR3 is CASSQGLADTDTQYF. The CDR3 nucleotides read TGTGCCAGCAGCCAAGGACTAGCGGATACAGATACGCAGTATTTT.

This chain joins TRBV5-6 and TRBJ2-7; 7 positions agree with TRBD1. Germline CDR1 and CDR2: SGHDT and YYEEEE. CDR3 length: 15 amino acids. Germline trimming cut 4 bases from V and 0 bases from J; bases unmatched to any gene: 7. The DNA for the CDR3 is TGTGCCAGCAGCCGCAGGGGGTCCATCTCCTACGAGCAGTACTTC. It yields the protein CASSRRGSISYEQYF.

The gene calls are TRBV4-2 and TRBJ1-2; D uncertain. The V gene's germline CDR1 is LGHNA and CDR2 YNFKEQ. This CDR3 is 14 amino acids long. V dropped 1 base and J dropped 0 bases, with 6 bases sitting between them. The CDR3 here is CASSQATSNYGYTF. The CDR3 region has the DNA TGTGCCAGCAGCCAAGCTACTTCTAACTATGGCTACACCTTC.

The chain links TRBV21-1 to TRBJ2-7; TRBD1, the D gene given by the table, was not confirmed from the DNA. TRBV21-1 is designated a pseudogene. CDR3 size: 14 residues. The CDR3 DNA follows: TGTGCCAGCAGCAAAGTGGATCAGGGCTACGAGCAGTACTTC. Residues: CASSKVDQGYEQYF.

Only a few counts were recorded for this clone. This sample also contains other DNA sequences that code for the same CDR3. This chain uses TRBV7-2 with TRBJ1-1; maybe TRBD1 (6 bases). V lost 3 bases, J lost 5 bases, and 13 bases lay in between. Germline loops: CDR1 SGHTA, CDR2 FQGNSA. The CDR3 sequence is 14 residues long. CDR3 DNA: TGTGCCAGCAGCTTCGGGGGAGGGGGGACTGAAGCTTTCTTT. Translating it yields CASSFGGGGTEAFF.

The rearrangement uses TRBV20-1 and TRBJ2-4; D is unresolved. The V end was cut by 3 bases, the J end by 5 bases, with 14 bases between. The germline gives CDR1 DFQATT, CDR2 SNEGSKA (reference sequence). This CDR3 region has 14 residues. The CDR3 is CSASSHLGENIQYF. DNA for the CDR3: TGCAGTGCTAGTTCCCATCTAGGCGAAAACATTCAGTACTTC.

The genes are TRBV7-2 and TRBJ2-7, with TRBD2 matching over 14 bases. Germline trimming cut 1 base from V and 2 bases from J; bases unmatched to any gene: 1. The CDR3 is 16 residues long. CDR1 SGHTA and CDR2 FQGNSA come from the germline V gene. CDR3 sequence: CASSLGLAGGAYEQYF. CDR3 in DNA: TGTGCCAGCAGCTTAGGACTAGCGGGGGGGGCCTACGAGCAGTACTTC. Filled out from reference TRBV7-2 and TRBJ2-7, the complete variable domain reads GAGVSQSPSNKVTEKGKDVELRCDPISGHTALYWYRQSLGQGLEFLIYFQGNSAPDKSGLPSDRFSAERTGGSVSTLTIQRTQQEDSAVYLCASSLGLAGGAYEQYFGPGTRLTVT.

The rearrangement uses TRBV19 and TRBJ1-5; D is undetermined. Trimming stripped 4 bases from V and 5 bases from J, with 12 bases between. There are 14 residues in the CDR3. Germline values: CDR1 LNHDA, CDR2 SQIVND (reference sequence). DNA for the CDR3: TGTGCCAGTAGTAGGGGAGGAGGAGATCAGCCCCAGCATTTT. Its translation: CASSRGGGDQPQHF.

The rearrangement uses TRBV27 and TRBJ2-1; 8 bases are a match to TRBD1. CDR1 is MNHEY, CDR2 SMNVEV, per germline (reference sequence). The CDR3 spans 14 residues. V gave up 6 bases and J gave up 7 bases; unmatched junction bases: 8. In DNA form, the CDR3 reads TGTGCCAGCAGGTCCCCGGGACAGGCGAATGAGCAGTTCTTC. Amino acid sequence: CASRSPGQANEQFF.

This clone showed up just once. Here the CDR3 DNA reads TGTGCCAGCAGCCGTAGATTCGCAGATACGCAGTATTTT. It encodes CASSRRFADTQYF. The chain links TRBV7-3 to TRBJ2-3; the D is unclear. The CDR3 is 13 amino acids. Germline V CDR1 and CDR2: SGHTA, FQGTGA. V was shortened by 5 bases and J by 4 bases, with 10 bases between the two germline ends. Full variable domain (rest looked up from reference TRBV7-3 and TRBJ2-3): GAGVSQTPSNKVTEKGKYVELRCDPISGHTALYWYRQSLGQGPEFLIYFQGTGAADDSGLPNDRFFAVRPEGSVSTLKIQRTERGDSAVYLCASSRRFADTQYFGPGTRLTVL.

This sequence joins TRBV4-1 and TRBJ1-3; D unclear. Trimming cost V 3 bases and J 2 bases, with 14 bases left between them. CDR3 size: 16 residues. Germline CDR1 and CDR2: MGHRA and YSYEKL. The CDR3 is CASSHEPTVAGNTIYF. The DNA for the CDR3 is TGCGCCAGCAGCCACGAACCGACTGTAGCTGGAAACACCATATATTTT.

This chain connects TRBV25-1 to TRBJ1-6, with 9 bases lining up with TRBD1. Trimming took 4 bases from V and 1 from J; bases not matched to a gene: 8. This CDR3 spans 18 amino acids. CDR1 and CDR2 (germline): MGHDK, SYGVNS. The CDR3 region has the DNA TGTGCCAGCAGTGGCTTAGGGACAGGGATGTCCTATAATTCACCCCTCCACTTT. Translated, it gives CASSGLGTGMSYNSPLHF.

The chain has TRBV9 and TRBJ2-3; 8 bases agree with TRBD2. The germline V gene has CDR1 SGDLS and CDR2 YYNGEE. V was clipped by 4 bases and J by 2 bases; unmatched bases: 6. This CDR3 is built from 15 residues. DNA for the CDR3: TGTGCCAGCAGCCCGCGGGGGGCCGTCACAGATACGCAGTATTTT. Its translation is CASSPRGAVTDTQYF.

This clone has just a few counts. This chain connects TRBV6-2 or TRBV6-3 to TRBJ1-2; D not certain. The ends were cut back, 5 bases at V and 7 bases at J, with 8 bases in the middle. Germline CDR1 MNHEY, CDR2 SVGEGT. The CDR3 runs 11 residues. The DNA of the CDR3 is TGTGCCAGCAGTAAAGCGAGTGGCTACACCTTC. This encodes CASSKASGYTF.

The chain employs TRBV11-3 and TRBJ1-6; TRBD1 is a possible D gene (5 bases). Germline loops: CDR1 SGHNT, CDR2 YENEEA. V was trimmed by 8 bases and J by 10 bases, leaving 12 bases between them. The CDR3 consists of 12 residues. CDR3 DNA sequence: TGTGCCAGCGCCCAGGGTGACTCACCCCTCCACTTT. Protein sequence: CASAQGDSPLHF.

The CDR3 coding sequence is TGTGCCAGCAGTTTAGACAAGTACGAGCAGTACTTC. Amino acids: CASSLDKYEQYF. The rearrangement links TRBV2 to TRBJ2-7; D remains ambiguous. CDR1 SNHLY and CDR2 FYNNEI come from the germline V gene. The CDR3 covers 12 residues. V gave up 5 bases and J gave up 4 bases, with 9 bases separating them.

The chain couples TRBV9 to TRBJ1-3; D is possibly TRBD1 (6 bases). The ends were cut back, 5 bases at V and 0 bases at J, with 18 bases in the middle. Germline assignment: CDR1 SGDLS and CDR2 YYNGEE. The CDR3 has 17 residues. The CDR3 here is CASSLDYRVHSGNTIYF. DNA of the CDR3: TGTGCCAGCAGTCTCGATTACAGGGTGCACTCTGGAAACACCATATATTTT.

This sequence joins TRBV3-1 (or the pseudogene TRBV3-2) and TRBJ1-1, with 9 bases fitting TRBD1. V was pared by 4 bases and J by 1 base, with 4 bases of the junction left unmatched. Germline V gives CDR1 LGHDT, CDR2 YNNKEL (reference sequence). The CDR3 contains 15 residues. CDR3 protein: CASSRIQGANTEAFF. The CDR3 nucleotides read TGTGCCAGCAGCCGCATACAGGGGGCGAACACTGAAGCTTTCTTT.

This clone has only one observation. CDR3 coding DNA: TGTGCCAGCAGTTTGGGGGGACGGAACCAAGAGACCCAGTACTTC. This codes for CASSLGGRNQETQYF. The V call is TRBV28, the J call TRBJ2-5; TRBD2 might be the D (6 bases). V shed 3 bases and J shed 0 bases, with 11 bases lying between them. Germline V CDR1 and CDR2: MDHEN, SYDVKM. The CDR3 consists of 15 residues.

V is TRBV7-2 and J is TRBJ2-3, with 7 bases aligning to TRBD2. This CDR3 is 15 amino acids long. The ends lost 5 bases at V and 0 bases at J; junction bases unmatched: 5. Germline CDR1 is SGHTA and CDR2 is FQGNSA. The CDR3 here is CASSLSGPSTDTQYF. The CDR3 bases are TGTGCCAGCAGCCTTAGCGGGCCTAGCACAGATACGCAGTATTTT. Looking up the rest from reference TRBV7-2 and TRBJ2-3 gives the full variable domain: GAGVSQSPSNKVTEKGKDVELRCDPISGHTALYWYRQSLGQGLEFLIYFQGNSAPDKSGLPSDRFSAERTGGSVSTLTIQRTQQEDSAVYLCASSLSGPSTDTQYFGPGTRLTVL.

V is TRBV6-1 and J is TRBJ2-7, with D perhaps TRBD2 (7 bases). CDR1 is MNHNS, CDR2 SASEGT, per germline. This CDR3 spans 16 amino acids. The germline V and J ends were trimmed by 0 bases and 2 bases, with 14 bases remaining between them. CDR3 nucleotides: TGTGCCAGCAGTGAAGCCTCTGGGGGGGCTGCCTACGAGCAGTACTTC. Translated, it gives CASSEASGGAAYEQYF.

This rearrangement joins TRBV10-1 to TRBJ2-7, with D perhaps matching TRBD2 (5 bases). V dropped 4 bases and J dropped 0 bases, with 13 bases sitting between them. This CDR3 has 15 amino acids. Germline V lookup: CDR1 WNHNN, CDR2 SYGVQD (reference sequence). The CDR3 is CASSASDSSSYEQYF. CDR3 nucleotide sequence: TGCGCCAGCAGTGCTTCGGACTCGAGCTCCTACGAGCAGTACTTC.